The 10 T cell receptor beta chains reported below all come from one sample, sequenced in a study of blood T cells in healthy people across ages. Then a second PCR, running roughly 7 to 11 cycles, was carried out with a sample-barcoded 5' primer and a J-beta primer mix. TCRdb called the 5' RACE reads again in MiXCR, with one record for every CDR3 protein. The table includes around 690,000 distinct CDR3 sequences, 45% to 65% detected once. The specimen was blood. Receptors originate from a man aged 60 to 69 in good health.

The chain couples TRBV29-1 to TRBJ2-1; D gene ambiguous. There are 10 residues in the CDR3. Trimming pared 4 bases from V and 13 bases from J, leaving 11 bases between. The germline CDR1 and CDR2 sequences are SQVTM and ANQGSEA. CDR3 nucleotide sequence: TGCAGCGTTGGTTGGCGTGATCAGTTCTTC. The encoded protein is CSVGWRDQFF.

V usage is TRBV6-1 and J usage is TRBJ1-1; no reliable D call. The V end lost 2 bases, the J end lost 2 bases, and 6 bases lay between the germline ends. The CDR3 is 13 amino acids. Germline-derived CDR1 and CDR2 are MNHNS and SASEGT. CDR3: CASSEPDNTEAFF. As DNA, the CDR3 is TGTGCCAGCAGTGAACCGGATAACACTGAAGCTTTCTTT.

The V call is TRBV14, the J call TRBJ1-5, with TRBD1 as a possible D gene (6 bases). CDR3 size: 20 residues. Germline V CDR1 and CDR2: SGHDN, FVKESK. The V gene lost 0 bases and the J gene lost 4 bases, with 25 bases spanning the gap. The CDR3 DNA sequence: TGTGCCAGCAGCCAAGATAATGTGTCGGACATGGAAGGGGGGAATCAGCCCCAGCATTTT. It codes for CASSQDNVSDMEGGNQPQHF.

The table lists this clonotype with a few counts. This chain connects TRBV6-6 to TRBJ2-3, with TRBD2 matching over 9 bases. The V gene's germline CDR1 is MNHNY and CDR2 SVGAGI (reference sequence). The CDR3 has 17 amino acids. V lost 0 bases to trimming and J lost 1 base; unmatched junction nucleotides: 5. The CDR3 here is CASSYSIGGGGTDTQYF. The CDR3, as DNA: TGTGCCAGCAGTTACTCGATTGGCGGGGGGGGCACAGATACGCAGTATTTT.

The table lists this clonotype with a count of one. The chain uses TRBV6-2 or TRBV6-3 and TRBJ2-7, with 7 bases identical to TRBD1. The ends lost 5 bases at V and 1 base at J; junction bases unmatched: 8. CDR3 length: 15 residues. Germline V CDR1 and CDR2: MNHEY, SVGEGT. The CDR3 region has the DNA TGTGCCAGCAGTGCACAGGGGTTTGCGTCCTACGAGCAGTACTTC. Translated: CASSAQGFASYEQYF.

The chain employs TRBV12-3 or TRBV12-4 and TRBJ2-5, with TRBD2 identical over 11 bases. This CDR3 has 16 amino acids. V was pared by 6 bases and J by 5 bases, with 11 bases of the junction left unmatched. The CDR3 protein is CASSPTSGGMYETQYF. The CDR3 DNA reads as TGTGCCAGCAGCCCTACTAGCGGGGGCATGTATGAGACCCAGTACTTC.

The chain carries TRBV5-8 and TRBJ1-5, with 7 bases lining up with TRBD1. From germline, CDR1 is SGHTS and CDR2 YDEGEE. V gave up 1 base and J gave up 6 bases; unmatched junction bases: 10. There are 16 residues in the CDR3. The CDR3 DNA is TGTGCCAGCAGCTTGTATATTCGACAGGGCGGTCAGCCCCAGCATTTT. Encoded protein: CASSLYIRQGGQPQHF.

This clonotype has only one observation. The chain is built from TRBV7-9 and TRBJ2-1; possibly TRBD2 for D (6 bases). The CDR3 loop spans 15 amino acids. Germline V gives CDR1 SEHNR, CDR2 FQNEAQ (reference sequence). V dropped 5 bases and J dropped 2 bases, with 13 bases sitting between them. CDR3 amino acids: CASSPVSGPYNEQFF. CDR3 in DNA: TGTGCCAGCAGCCCTGTCAGCGGGCCCTACAATGAGCAGTTCTTC.

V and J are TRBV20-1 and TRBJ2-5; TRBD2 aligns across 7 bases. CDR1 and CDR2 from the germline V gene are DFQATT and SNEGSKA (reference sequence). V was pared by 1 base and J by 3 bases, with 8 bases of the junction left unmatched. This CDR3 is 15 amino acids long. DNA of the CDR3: TGCAGTGCTAGAGGAGCCGGGGGGACTGAAGAGACCCAGTACTTC. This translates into CSARGAGGTEETQYF.

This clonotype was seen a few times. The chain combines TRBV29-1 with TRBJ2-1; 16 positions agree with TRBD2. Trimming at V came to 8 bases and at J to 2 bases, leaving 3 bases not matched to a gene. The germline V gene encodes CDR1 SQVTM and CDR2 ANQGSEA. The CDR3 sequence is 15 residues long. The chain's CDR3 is CSSGTSGGAYNEQFF. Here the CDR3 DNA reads TGCAGCTCAGGGACTAGCGGGGGGGCCTACAATGAGCAGTTCTTC.